Presented here are 22 T cell receptor beta chains from one specimen sequenced in a study of blood T cell repertoires in COVID-19. Here immunoSEQ multiplex PCR was the method, and the copy in TCRdb shows in-frame clones only, minus some. The sample lists 300,000 to 350,000 clones, 75% to 90% occurring once. The material sequenced was peripheral blood. Receptor source: a man in his late teens or twenties with active or convalescent COVID-19.

As regards this clone: The sample holds other DNA sequences that translate to the same CDR3. The rearrangement uses TRBV5-1 and TRBJ1-1; TRBD1 matches 7 bases. The V gene end was trimmed by 4 bases and the J gene end by 2 bases; junction bases not matched to a gene: 2. Germline values: CDR1 SGHRS, CDR2 YFSETQ. The CDR3 is made up of 13 amino acids. The chain's CDR3 is CASSRQGNTEAFF. CDR3 bases: TGCGCCAGCAGCAGACAGGGAAACACTGAAGCTTTCTTT.

This clone showed up just once. The chain combines TRBV6-6 with TRBJ1-5; 11 bases line up with TRBD1. The V and J ends lost 2 bases and 6 bases, in that order; junction bases with no gene match: 3. CDR1 is MNHNY and CDR2 is SVGAGI in the germline V gene (reference sequence). CDR3 length: 15 amino acids. CDR3 DNA sequence: TGTGCCAGCAGTTACGGGACAGGGGGACGTCAGCCCCAGCATTTT. It specifies CASSYGTGGRQPQHF.

The rearrangement joins TRBV5-1 to TRBJ2-2; 8 nucleotides line up with TRBD1. The V and J ends lost 1 base and 4 bases, in that order; junction bases with no gene match: 3. Germline V gives CDR1 SGHRS, CDR2 YFSETQ. This CDR3 comprises 15 residues. Written as DNA, the CDR3 is TGCGCCAGCAGCTTGTGGGACAGGATCACCGGGGAGCTGTTTTTT. It specifies CASSLWDRITGELFF.

The chain uses TRBV9 and TRBJ2-7; TRBD2 is a possible D gene (6 bases). V dropped 4 bases and J dropped 7 bases, with 15 bases sitting between them. CDR1 and CDR2 (germline): SGDLS, YYNGEE. The CDR3 totals 13 residues. In DNA form, the CDR3 reads TGTGCCAGCAGCCCTGCCCCGGGGAGGGAGCAGTACTTC. This translates into CASSPAPGREQYF.

The V call is TRBV7-2, the J call TRBJ2-5; TRBD2 matches at 7 bases. J was trimmed by 7 bases and V by 5 bases; bases with no gene match: 13. From germline, CDR1 is SGHTA and CDR2 FQGNSA. This CDR3 has 15 residues. CDR3 in amino acids: CASSRGGGARGTQYF. In DNA, the CDR3 is TGTGCCAGCAGCCGTGGGGGGGGAGCGCGTGGGACCCAGTACTTC. The variable domain in full, with the rest retrieved from reference TRBV7-2 and TRBJ2-5, is GAGVSQSPSNKVTEKGKDVELRCDPISGHTALYWYRQSLGQGLEFLIYFQGNSAPDKSGLPSDRFSAERTGGSVSTLTIQRTQQEDSAVYLCASSRGGGARGTQYFGPGTRLLVL.

This chain's CDR3 is CASSEWGETYEQYF. CDR3 bases: TGTGCCAGCAGTGAATGGGGAGAGACCTACGAGCAGTACTTC. The genes are TRBV25-1 and TRBJ2-7; D possibly corresponds to TRBD2 (5 bases). This CDR3 comprises 14 residues. Germline V gene sequence: CDR1 MGHDK, CDR2 SYGVNS. V gave up 1 base and J gave up 2 bases, with 9 bases separating them.

This chain joins TRBV19 and TRBJ2-1, with D possibly matching TRBD2 (6 bases). CDR1 and CDR2 from the germline V gene are LNHDA and SQIVND (reference sequence). CDR3 size: 16 residues. V was clipped by 5 bases and J by 3 bases, with 17 bases between them. CDR3 DNA: TGTGCCAGTAGTCCCGGCTGGGCGGAGGGCTACAATGAGCAGTTCTTC. Translated, it gives CASSPGWAEGYNEQFF.

This chain joins TRBV28 and TRBJ1-2, with a possible D match to TRBD1 (6 bases). Germline V gene data show CDR1 as MDHEN and CDR2 as SYDVKM. The V and J ends lost 6 bases and 4 bases respectively, with 15 bases between them. The CDR3 consists of 14 residues. The CDR3 reads CASRRGTARYGYTF. In DNA, the CDR3 is TGTGCCAGCAGGAGGGGGACCGCTCGCTATGGCTACACCTTC.

The chain's CDR3 is CASSSHPQGEQYF. The CDR3 DNA sequence: TGTGCCAGCAGCTCCCATCCCCAGGGCGAGCAGTACTTC. V and J are TRBV7-8 and TRBJ2-7; a weak D match, TRBD1 (5 bases). Per the germline V gene, CDR1 is SGHVS and CDR2 is FQNEAQ. The CDR3 runs to 13 residues. Between the trimmed V and J ends, which lost 4 bases and 6 bases, there was a span of 13 bases.

The chain is built from TRBV9 and TRBJ2-7; TRBD1 matches 10 bases. CDR1 is SGDLS and CDR2 is YYNGEE in the germline V gene. The CDR3 loop spans 15 amino acids. The ends lost 5 bases at V and 6 bases at J; junction bases unmatched: 11. In nucleotides, the CDR3 is TGTGCCAGCAGTTTGACCGGGACAGGGGTTGGCGAGCAGTACTTC. Its protein product is CASSLTGTGVGEQYF.

V gene TRBV27 combines with J gene TRBJ2-1; 8 bases are a match to TRBD2. Germline V gene data show CDR1 as MNHEY and CDR2 as SMNVEV (reference sequence). The CDR3 extends over 13 amino acids. The J segment lost 9 bases and the V segment lost 3 bases, leaving 4 bases of the junction unmatched. CDR3 sequence (DNA): TGTGCCAGCAGTTTGACAAGCGGGAGTGAGCAGTTCTTC. Translation gives CASSLTSGSEQFF.

This rearrangement joins TRBV28 to TRBJ1-5; a possible D gene is TRBD1 (6 bases). The CDR3 length is 18 residues. V lost 3 bases and J lost 0, with 18 bases in between. Per the germline V gene, CDR1 is MDHEN and CDR2 is SYDVKM. The CDR3 DNA sequence: TGTGCCAGCAGTTTTTGGGGGGGGGCGCAATATAGCAATCAGCCCCAGCATTTT. Its protein is CASSFWGGAQYSNQPQHF.

The chain couples TRBV10-3 to TRBJ1-2, with D possibly being TRBD1 (6 bases). Trimming removed 6 bases from V and 8 bases from J, with 22 bases in between. Germline V gene data show CDR1 as ENHRY and CDR2 as SYGVKD. The CDR3 totals 15 residues. The CDR3 protein is CAISSQNGGRDGYTF. In DNA form, the CDR3 reads TGTGCCATCAGCTCACAAAACGGGGGGCGGGACGGCTACACCTTC.

The chain couples TRBV5-1 to TRBJ2-7; possible D gene TRBD1, 5 bases. The CDR3 covers 15 residues. V lost 1 base and J lost 6, with 17 bases in between. Germline V gives CDR1 SGHRS, CDR2 YFSETQ. This chain's CDR3 is CASSLTQVKTGEQYF. The CDR3 DNA is TGCGCCAGCAGCTTGACACAGGTTAAGACGGGCGAGCAGTACTTC.

Only one count was recorded for this clone. The gene calls are TRBV6-1 and TRBJ2-3; 9 positions match TRBD2. Germline CDR1 and CDR2: MNHNS and SASEGT. The trim removed 1 base at V and 2 bases at J, leaving 10 bases unmatched. CDR3 size: 18 residues. This CDR3 reads CASSEGTLAGIYTDTQYF. As DNA, the CDR3 is TGTGCCAGCAGTGAAGGGACCCTAGCGGGAATTTACACAGATACGCAGTATTTT.

The rearrangement joins TRBV27 to TRBJ1-1, with 9 bases that match TRBD1. CDR1 MNHEY and CDR2 SMNVEV come from the germline V gene (reference sequence). The CDR3 spans 13 residues. With 5 bases clipped from V and 4 bases from J, the junction kept 2 bases outside the gene matches. The CDR3 region has the DNA TGTGCCAGCAGTCGGGACAGGGTCACTGAAGCTTTCTTT. This codes for CASSRDRVTEAFF.

The chain couples TRBV7-2 to TRBJ1-6; D is perhaps TRBD1 (6 bases). The V gene's germline CDR1 is SGHTA and CDR2 FQGNSA. The CDR3 has 15 amino acids. The ends were cut back, 5 bases at V and 6 bases at J, with 14 bases in the middle. The DNA of the CDR3 is TGTGCCAGCAGCCCCACCCGAGGGGGTAATTCACCCCTCCACTTT. Translated: CASSPTRGGNSPLHF.

The chain uses TRBV13 and TRBJ2-1; 11 bases agree with TRBD2. V dropped 5 bases and J dropped 8; count of bases not matched to a gene: 14. The CDR3 sequence is 17 residues long. Germline CDR1 reads PRHDT; CDR2 reads FYEKMQ (reference sequence). In DNA, the CDR3 is TGTGCCAGCAGCCCGCTCTCGACTAGCGGGATGCGTGATGAGCAGTTCTTC. Its protein product is CASSPLSTSGMRDEQFF.

The chain combines TRBV6-1 with TRBJ2-7, with D perhaps matching TRBD1 (6 bases). V was pared by 0 bases and J by 1 base, with 16 bases between. Germline CDR1 MNHNS, CDR2 SASEGT. The CDR3 length is 17 residues. The CDR3, as DNA: TGTGCCAGCAGTGAAGCTCTGCAGGGGTATCGGTCCTACGAGCAGTACTTC. Residues: CASSEALQGYRSYEQYF.

The genes are TRBV7-2 and TRBJ2-7, with 9 nucleotides matching TRBD1. V dropped 5 bases and J dropped 2; count of bases not matched to a gene: 4. CDR1 is SGHTA and CDR2 is FQGNSA in the germline V gene. This CDR3 is 14 amino acids long. The CDR3, as DNA: TGTGCCAGCAGCCGCGGGACAGGGACCTACGAGCAGTACTTC. Its protein product is CASSRGTGTYEQYF.

This chain uses TRBV15 with TRBJ1-6; TRBD1 might be the D (6 bases). Looked up from germline, CDR1 is LNHNV and CDR2 is YYDKDF (reference sequence). This CDR3 is 14 amino acids long. V lost 9 bases, J lost 9 bases, and 18 bases lay in between. In DNA form, the CDR3 reads TGTGCCACAACTTCGGGGGGCGGTGGTTCACCCCTCCACTTT. Its protein is CATTSGGGGSPLHF.

This clone occurred a few times. The genes are TRBV21-1 and TRBJ2-1; TRBD2 was called by the table and not checked on the DNA. TRBV21-1 is noted as a pseudogene. This CDR3 is 14 amino acids long. CDR3 sequence reads: CAIYTLGTWREQFF. CDR3 DNA: TGTGCCATCTACACCTTAGGGACTTGGCGTGAGCAGTTCTTC.